The 10 T cell receptor beta chains reported below all come from one sample, sequenced in a study of blood T cells in healthy people across ages (dated by TCRdb to between 2015 and 2016). Libraries came from 5' RACE. This sample was sequenced with an Illumina HiSeq 2500. A second PCR of about 6 to 11 cycles was performed with a sample-barcoded 5' primer and a J-beta primer mix. Using fastp at Q25 and MiXCR, TCRdb reprocessed the public reads and kept productive beta chains. Duplicate CDR3 protein sequences are folded into a single record with the most common DNA and genes. For this sample the table gives hundreds of thousands of distinct CDR3 sequences, of which 25% to 30% were detected only once. In total, the top ten clones hold about 15% of the sample. Sequences were obtained from blood. Receptors originate from an elderly woman in good health.

On this clonotype: One end of the junction does not line up with germline, which may come from a read error. The chain combines TRBV7-2 with TRBJ2-2; tentative D call: TRBD2 (7 bases). Germline V gene sequence: CDR1 SGHTA, CDR2 FQGNSA. This CDR3 comprises 15 residues. The CDR3 loop reads CAGSPSGGRAGELFF. Written as DNA, the CDR3 is TGTGCCGGCAGCCCCTCCGGGGGGCGGGCCGGGGAGCTGTTTTTT.

This chain joins TRBV7-2 and TRBJ1-1; possible D gene TRBD1, 5 bases. CDR1 SGHTA and CDR2 FQGNSA come from the germline V gene. This CDR3 has 13 amino acids. Trimming removed 5 bases from V and 4 bases from J, with 11 bases in between. CDR3 sequence (DNA): TGTGCCAGCAGCCCCGGGACGCGCACTGAAGCTTTCTTT. This sequence encodes CASSPGTRTEAFF.

The chain combines TRBV7-9 with TRBJ2-5; 7 bases match TRBD1. The DNA matches TRBJ2-7 better at its end, which makes the J call doubtful. Germline CDR1 is SEHNR and CDR2 is FQNEAQ (reference sequence). The CDR3 is 14 amino acids. CDR3 sequence reads: CASSSTGFEDEQYF. The CDR3 DNA reads as TGTGCCAGCAGCTCGACAGGGTTTGAGGACGAGCAGTACTTC.

This clonotype was counted many times. The CDR3 bases are TGTGCCAGCAACTTAGGGGGGGTGGGTTTCCAAGAGACCCAGTACTTC. This codes for CASNLGGVGFQETQYF. The chain joins TRBV6-6 to TRBJ2-5, with D possibly matching TRBD2 (7 bases). The CDR3 loop spans 16 amino acids. Trimming pared 7 bases from V and 1 base from J, leaving 19 bases between. The germline V gene has CDR1 MNHNY and CDR2 SVGAGI (reference sequence).

This clonotype was counted ten times or more. CDR3 protein: CASSPDNSYEQYF. The CDR3 coding sequence is TGTGCCAGCAGTCCCGACAACTCCTACGAGCAGTACTTC. The J gene is TRBJ2-7, the V gene TRBV6-2 or TRBV6-3; D unresolved. V was cut by 5 bases and J by 0 bases, with 8 bases left in between. CDR3 length: 13 residues. Germline V gene lookup returns CDR1 MNHEY and CDR2 SVGEGT.

The V call is TRBV12-3 or TRBV12-4, the J call TRBJ2-5; 7 bases align to TRBD2. The CDR3 spans 14 residues. Trimming cost V 7 bases and J 11 bases; bases outside gene matches: 16. CDR3 protein: CASTWTSLGSQQYF. As DNA, the CDR3 is TGTGCCAGCACCTGGACTAGTTTGGGCAGCCAGCAGTACTTC.

Comment on this clonotype: A much larger clone differs by one base, so this may be a read error. V is TRBV2 and J is TRBJ2-6; tentatively, D is TRBD2 (6 bases). This CDR3 spans 18 amino acids. Germline CDR1 is SNHLY and CDR2 is FYNNEI. The CDR3 DNA reads as TGTGCCAGCAGTGAATTTCGGGAGAACCGCTCTGGGGCCAACATCCTGACTTTC. Protein product: CASSEFRENRSGANILTF.

In this sample, this clonotype turned up many times. The rearrangement joins TRBV6-5 to TRBJ2-7, with TRBD1 matching 7 bases. The CDR3 spans 14 residues. Germline-derived CDR1 and CDR2 are MNHEY and SVGAGI. The trim removed 3 bases at V and 5 bases at J, leaving 7 bases unmatched. CDR3 loop: CASSYRDSSHEQYF. The CDR3 bases are TGTGCCAGCAGTTATCGGGACAGCTCGCACGAGCAGTACTTC.

This clonotype was seen at least ten times. This rearrangement joins TRBV6-6 to TRBJ2-7, with a weak D call TRBD1 (5 bases). The V gene lost 7 bases and the J gene lost 3 bases, with 13 bases spanning the gap. This CDR3 comprises 13 residues. CDR1 and CDR2 from the germline V gene are MNHNY and SVGAGI (reference sequence). The CDR3 protein is CASTTGLIYEQYF. The CDR3 DNA reads TGTGCCAGCACCACAGGCTTAATCTACGAGCAGTACTTC.

This clonotype was seen a few times. The chain has TRBV20-1 and TRBJ2-3; 8 bases agree with TRBD2. CDR1 and CDR2 from the germline V gene are DFQATT and SNEGSKA (reference sequence). Trimming took 5 bases from V and 2 from J; bases not matched to a gene: 12. This CDR3 is 16 amino acids long. CDR3 nucleotide sequence: TGCAGTGCTGCCTTACCCGGGGGGGGGCACACAGATACGCAGTATTTT. Its translation: CSAALPGGGHTDTQYF.